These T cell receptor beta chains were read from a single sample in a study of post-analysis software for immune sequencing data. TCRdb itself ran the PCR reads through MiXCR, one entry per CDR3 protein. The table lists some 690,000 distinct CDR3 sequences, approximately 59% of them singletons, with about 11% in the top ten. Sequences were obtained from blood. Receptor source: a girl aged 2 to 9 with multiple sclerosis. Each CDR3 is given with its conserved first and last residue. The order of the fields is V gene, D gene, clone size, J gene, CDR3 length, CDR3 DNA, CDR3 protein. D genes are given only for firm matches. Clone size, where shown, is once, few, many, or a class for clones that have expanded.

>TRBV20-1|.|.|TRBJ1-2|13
TGCAGTGCATATACTGGGGTGGACTATGGCTACACCTTC
CSAYTGVDYGYTF
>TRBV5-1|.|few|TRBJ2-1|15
TGCGCCAGCAGCTTGGGCCCACGCCGAGGGGATGAGCAGTTCTTC
CASSLGPRRGDEQFF
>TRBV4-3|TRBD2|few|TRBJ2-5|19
TGCGCCAGCAGCCAAGATTTGGAGCGCGATTTAGCGGGGGAAGAGACCCAGTACTTC
CASSQDLERDLAGEETQYF
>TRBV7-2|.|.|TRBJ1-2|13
TGTGCCAGCAGCCTACGGGAATACTATGGCTACACCTTC
CASSLREYYGYTF
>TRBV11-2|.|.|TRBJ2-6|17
TGTGCCAGCAGCTTCGGGGAGGAGAGCTCTGGGGCCAACGTCCTGACTTTC
CASSFGEESSGANVLTF
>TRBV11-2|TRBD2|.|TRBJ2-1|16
TGTGCCAGCAGCGGAAGTGGGGTAGCGGGGTACAATGAGCAGTTCTTC
CASSGSGVAGYNEQFF
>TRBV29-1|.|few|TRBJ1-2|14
TGCAGCGTTGTTTCGCTCCTAGAAGAACGTGGCTACACCTTC
CSVVSLLEERGYTF
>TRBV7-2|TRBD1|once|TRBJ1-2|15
TGTGCCAGCAGCTTAAGACAGGGCCCACCAGGCGGCTACACCTTC
CASSLRQGPPGGYTF
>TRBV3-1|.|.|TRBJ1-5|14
TGTGCCAGCAGCCAAGAGGGGATCGATCAGCCCCAGCATTTT
CASSQEGIDQPQHF
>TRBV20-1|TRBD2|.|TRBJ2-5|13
TGCGGGGGAACTAGCGAGTACCAAGAGACCCAGTACTTC
CGGTSEYQETQYF
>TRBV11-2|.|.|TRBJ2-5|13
TGTGCCAGCAGCTCTACCCTTGAAGAGACCCAGTACTTC
CASSSTLEETQYF
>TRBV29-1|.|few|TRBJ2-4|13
TGCAGCGTTGAGGGGGGGCATGGGAACATTCAGTACTTC
CSVEGGHGNIQYF
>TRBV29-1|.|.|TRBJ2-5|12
TGCAGCGGTCTAACGGGAGCTGAGACCCAGTACTTC
CSGLTGAETQYF
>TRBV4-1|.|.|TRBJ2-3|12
TGCGCCAGCAGCCGGCAAACAGATACGCAGTATTTT
CASSRQTDTQYF
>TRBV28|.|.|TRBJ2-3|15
TGTGCCAGCGGCAACCGGGACCACTTCACAGATACGCAGTATTTT
CASGNRDHFTDTQYF
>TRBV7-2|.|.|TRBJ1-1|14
TGTGCCAGCAGATCGAGGCCCCGGAACACTGAAGCTTTCTTT
CASRSRPRNTEAFF
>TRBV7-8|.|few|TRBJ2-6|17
TGTGCCAGCAGCTTAGCCCGACTGAACTCTGGGGCCAACGTCCTGACTTTC
CASSLARLNSGANVLTF
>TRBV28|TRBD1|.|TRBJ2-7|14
TGTGCCAGCAGTCCGGACAGGGTTGACTACGAGCAGTACTTC
CASSPDRVDYEQYF
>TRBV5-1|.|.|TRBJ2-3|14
TGCGCCAGCAGAGGGAGCCCCTCCACAGATACGCAGTATTTT
CASRGSPSTDTQYF
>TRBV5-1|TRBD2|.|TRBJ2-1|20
TGCGCCAGCAGCAAACTGGCCGGGACTAGCGGGAGGGTAAAGTACAATGAGCAGTTCTTC
CASSKLAGTSGRVKYNEQFF
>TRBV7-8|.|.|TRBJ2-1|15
TGTGCCAGCAACGAAGTGGGTACAGGGCAAAATGAGCAGTTCTTC
CASNEVGTGQNEQFF
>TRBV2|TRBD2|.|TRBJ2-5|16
TGTGCCAGCAGTGACCCCACTAGCGGGAGGGGAGAGACCCAGTACTTC
CASSDPTSGRGETQYF
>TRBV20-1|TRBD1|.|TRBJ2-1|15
TGCAGTGCAAGGACAGGGAGTAACGGCTACAATGAGCAGTTCTTC
CSARTGSNGYNEQFF
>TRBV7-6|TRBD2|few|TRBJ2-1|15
TGTGCCAGCAGCCGGACTAGCGGGAGGCGGGATGAGCAGTTCTTC
CASSRTSGRRDEQFF
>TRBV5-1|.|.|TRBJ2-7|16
TGCGCCAGCAGCTTGGATGAGCAAAGCATGGTCTACGAGCAGTACTTC
CASSLDEQSMVYEQYF
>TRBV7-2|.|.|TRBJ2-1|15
TGTGCCAGCAGCTTAAGGGGTGGGCGCTACAATGAGCAGTTCTTC
CASSLRGGRYNEQFF
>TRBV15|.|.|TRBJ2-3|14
TGTGCCACCAGCAGCAGGACATTGCGGGATACGCAGTATTTT
CATSSRTLRDTQYF
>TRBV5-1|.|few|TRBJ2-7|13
TGCGCCACCATGGGACCGGGCGAGGGTGAGCAGTACTTC
CATMGPGEGEQYF
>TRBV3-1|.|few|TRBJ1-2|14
TGTGCCAGCAGCCAAGTTAGCAGGAACTATGGCTACACCTTC
CASSQVSRNYGYTF
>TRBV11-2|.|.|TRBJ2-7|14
TGTGCCAGCAGCTTATCCCTAGTCCAGGAGACCCGGTACTTC
CASSLSLVQETRYF
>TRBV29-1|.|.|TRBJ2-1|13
TGCAGCGTTGAATTTCACACGTACAATGAGCAGTTCTTC
CSVEFHTYNEQFF
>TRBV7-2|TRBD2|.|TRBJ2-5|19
TGTGCCAGCAGCCCCATCGGGGGGATCCTCCGTTACCATCAAGAGACCCAGTACTTC
CASSPIGGILRYHQETQYF
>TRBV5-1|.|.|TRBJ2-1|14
TGCGCCGGCAGCTTTAGGGCAGGGAACAATGAGCAGTTCTTC
CAGSFRAGNNEQFF
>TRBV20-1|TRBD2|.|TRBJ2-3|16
TGCAGTGCTATGTTCCTTAAGCGGGAGAGGGGGGATACGCAGTATTTT
CSAMFLKRERGDTQYF
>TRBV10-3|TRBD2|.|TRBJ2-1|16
TGTGCCATCAGTGAGTCGTGGACTAGCGCTAACAATGAGCAGTTCTTC
CAISESWTSANNEQFF
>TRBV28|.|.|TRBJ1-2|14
TGTGCCAGCAACAAAGGGGGGATATACCTGGATGGCACCTTC
CASNKGGIYLDGTF
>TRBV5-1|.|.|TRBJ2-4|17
TGCGCCAGCAGCACGGGGACGGCTAGTATAGCCAAAAACATTCAGTACTTC
CASSTGTASIAKNIQYF
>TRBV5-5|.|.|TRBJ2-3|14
TGTGCCAGCAGCCCGGACAGACACACAGATACGCAGTATTTT
CASSPDRHTDTQYF
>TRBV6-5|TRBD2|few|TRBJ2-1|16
TGTGCCAGCAGTCTTAATAGCGGGGGGGAGTACAATGAGCAGTTCTTC
CASSLNSGGEYNEQFF
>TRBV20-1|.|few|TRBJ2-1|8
TGCACCCTTTGGAGGCAGTTCTTC
CTLWRQFF
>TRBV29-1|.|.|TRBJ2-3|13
TGCAGCGCACCCCAGCAGAGCACAGATACGCAGTATTTT
CSAPQQSTDTQYF
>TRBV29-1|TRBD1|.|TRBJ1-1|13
TGCAGCGTCAGGACAGGGGTGTACAGTGAAGCTTTCTTT
CSVRTGVYSEAFF
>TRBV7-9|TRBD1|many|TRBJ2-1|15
TGTGCCAGCAGTCCTACAGGGGTATCCTACAATGAGCAGTTCTTC
CASSPTGVSYNEQFF
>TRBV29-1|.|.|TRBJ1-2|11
TGCAGCGTTAAGAATGGTTATGGCTACACCTTC
CSVKNGYGYTF
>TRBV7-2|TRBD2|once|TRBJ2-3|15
TGTGCCAGCAGCATTAGCGGGGGAAGCACAGATACGCAGTATTTT
CASSISGGSTDTQYF
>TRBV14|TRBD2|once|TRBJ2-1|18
TGTGCCAGCACCCCACCGGGAGAGCGGGGGTGCTCCTACAATGAGCAGTTCTTC
CASTPPGERGCSYNEQFF
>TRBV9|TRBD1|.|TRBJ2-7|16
TGTGCCAGCAGCCCCTTAACCGGGACAGAGACCTACGAGCAGTACTTC
CASSPLTGTETYEQYF
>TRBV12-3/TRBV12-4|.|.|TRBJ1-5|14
TGTGCCAGCAGTTTCCAGACGCCCCATCAGCCCCAGCATTTT
CASSFQTPHQPQHF